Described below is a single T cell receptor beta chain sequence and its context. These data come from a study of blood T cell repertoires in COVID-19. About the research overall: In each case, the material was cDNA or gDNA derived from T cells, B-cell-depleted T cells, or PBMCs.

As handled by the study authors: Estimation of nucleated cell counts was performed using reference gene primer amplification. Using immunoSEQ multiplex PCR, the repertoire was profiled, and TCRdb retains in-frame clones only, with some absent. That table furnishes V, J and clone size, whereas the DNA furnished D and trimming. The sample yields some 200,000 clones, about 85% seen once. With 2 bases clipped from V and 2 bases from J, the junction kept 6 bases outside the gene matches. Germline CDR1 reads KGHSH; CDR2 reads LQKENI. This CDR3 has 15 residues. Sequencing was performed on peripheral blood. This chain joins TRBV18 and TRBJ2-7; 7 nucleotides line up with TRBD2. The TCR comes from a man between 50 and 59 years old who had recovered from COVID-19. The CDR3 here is CASSPSSGTAYEQYF. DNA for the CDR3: TGTGCCAGCTCACCATCGAGCGGGACTGCCTACGAGCAGTACTTC. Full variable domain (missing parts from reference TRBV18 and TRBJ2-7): NAGVMQNPRHLVRRRGQEARLRCSPMKGHSHVYWYRQLPEEGLKFMVYLQKENIIDESGMPKERFSAEFPKEGPSILRIQQVVRGDSAAYFCASSPSSGTAYEQYFGPGTRLTVT.